One T cell receptor beta chain is described in this entry. Authors' data handling: For nucleated cells, counts were estimated from reference gene primer amplification. The data were produced by immunoSEQ multiplex PCR, yet TCRdb's version contains in-frame clones alone and is incomplete. The V and J calls and the clone size are those of that table, but D and trimming were determined from the DNA. This table holds some 130,000 clones, roughly 90% found once. These data come from a study of blood T cell repertoires in COVID-19. Study as a whole: The cDNA or gDNA used as material had been derived from T cells, B-cell-depleted T cells, or PBMCs.

This TCR derives from a middle-aged man with active COVID-19. The sequencing sample was made of peripheral blood.

CDR3 in amino acids: CASSRDMRQETQYF. As DNA, the CDR3 is TGCGCCAGCAGCCGGGACATGCGCCAGGAGACCCAGTACTTC. The rearrangement joins TRBV5-1 to TRBJ2-5, with D perhaps TRBD1 (6 bases). V was pared by 4 bases and J by 5 bases, with 15 bases between. This CDR3 comprises 14 residues. In germline, CDR1 is SGHRS, CDR2 YFSETQ.